The 7 T cell receptor beta chains below all came from one sample that was sequenced in a study of cytotoxic CD8 clonotypes in ibrutinib-treated CLL. Method: immunoSEQ multiplex PCR; TCRdb's copy keeps in-frame clones and lacks some. The table shows approximately 280,000 clones, with 70% to 80% occurring only once. The starting material was PBMCs, obtained at disease progression, from a patient treated with ibrutinib. The receptors were gathered from a human donor with chronic lymphocytic leukemia.

The V call is TRBV5-1, the J call TRBJ2-7; 11 bases are shared with TRBD1. V shed 3 bases, J shed 6 bases, and the junction held 5 bases outside the gene matches. The germline gives CDR1 SGHRS, CDR2 YFSETQ. CDR3 length: 14 residues. The CDR3: CASSSGQGVSEQYF. Written as DNA, the CDR3 is TGCGCCAGCAGCTCGGGACAGGGGGTAAGCGAGCAGTACTTC.

The chain couples TRBV4-2 to TRBJ2-1; no clear D gene. The V end was cut by 2 bases, the J end by 6 bases, with 5 bases between. Germline V gene data show CDR1 as LGHNA and CDR2 as YNFKEQ. This CDR3 contains 12 residues. CDR3 amino acids: CASSQTGNEQFF. Written as DNA, the CDR3 is TGTGCCAGCAGCCAAACTGGCAATGAGCAGTTCTTC.

This clone occurred once. The chain employs TRBV2 and TRBJ2-7, with D possibly being TRBD1 (6 bases). From germline, CDR1 is SNHLY and CDR2 FYNNEI. This CDR3 region has 14 residues. V was pared by 9 bases and J by 2 bases, with 17 bases between. CDR3 in amino acids: CASMNREWAYEQYF. CDR3 nucleotide sequence: TGTGCCAGTATGAACAGGGAATGGGCCTACGAGCAGTACTTC.

The sample holds a few counts of this clone. This sequence joins TRBV18 and TRBJ2-7, with 9 bases lining up with TRBD1. Germline V lookup: CDR1 KGHSH, CDR2 LQKENI. This CDR3 spans 13 amino acids. J lost 5 bases, V lost 3 bases, and 2 bases had no gene match. CDR3 DNA: TGTGCCAGCTCACCGGGACAGGGCAACGAGCAGTACTTC. Translating it yields CASSPGQGNEQYF.

The rearrangement joins TRBV19 to TRBJ2-3; no clear D. Deletions cut 10 bases from V and 10 bases from J, with 24 bases between. The CDR3 covers 14 residues. Germline-derived CDR1 and CDR2 are LNHDA and SQIVND (reference sequence). CDR3 residues: CATRTSGNRPAQYF. In DNA form, the CDR3 reads TGTGCCACTCGGACGTCTGGAAATCGTCCAGCGCAGTATTTT.

This clone was observed once. V is TRBV7-6 and J is TRBJ2-3; D remains unclear. V lost 1 base to trimming and J lost 4 bases, with 6 bases between them. Per the germline V gene, CDR1 is SGHVS and CDR2 is FNYEAQ. The CDR3 has 13 residues. The CDR3 coding sequence is TGTGCCAGCAGCTTAGGGGCAGCAGATACGCAGTATTTT. It specifies CASSLGAADTQYF. The variable domain in full, with the rest retrieved from reference TRBV7-6 and TRBJ2-3, is GAGVSQSPRYKVTKRGQDVALRCDPISGHVSLYWYRQALGQGPEFLTYFNYEAQQDKSGLPNDRFSAERPEGSISTLTIQRTEQRDSAMYRCASSLGAADTQYFGPGTRLTVL.

This rearrangement joins TRBV5-4 to TRBJ1-2; 8 bases fit TRBD1. The CDR3 length is 14 residues. Germline CDR1 is SGHNT and CDR2 is YYREEE (reference sequence). The V and J ends lost 4 bases and 4 bases, in that order; junction bases with no gene match: 6. The CDR3 nucleotides are TGTGCCAGCAGCAATACAGGGGGAATCTATGGCTACACCTTC. This codes for CASSNTGGIYGYTF.